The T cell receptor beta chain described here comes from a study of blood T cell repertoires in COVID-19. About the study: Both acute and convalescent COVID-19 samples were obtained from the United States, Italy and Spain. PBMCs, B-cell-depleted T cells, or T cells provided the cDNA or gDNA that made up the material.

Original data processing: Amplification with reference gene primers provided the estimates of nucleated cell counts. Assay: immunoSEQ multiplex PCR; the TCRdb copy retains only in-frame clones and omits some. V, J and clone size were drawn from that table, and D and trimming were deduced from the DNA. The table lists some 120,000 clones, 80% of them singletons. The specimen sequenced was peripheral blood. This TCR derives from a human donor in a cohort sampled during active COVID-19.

DNA of the CDR3: TGCAGCGTCTTCCTTCCGACAGGCTTCGTCGAGCAGTACTTC. As protein: CSVFLPTGFVEQYF. This rearrangement joins TRBV29-1 to TRBJ2-7; maybe TRBD1 (6 bases). Germline assignment: CDR1 SQVTM and CDR2 ANQGSEA. The V end lost 6 bases, the J end lost 6 bases, and 21 bases lay between the germline ends. The CDR3 runs 14 residues.